The T cell receptor (beta chain) under discussion was sequenced for a study of blood T cell repertoires in COVID-19. Sequencing used immunoSEQ multiplex PCR; TCRdb keeps in-frame clones, though not all of them. The profile covers about 280,000 clones, with roughly 90% appearing a single time and around 4.4% taken by the ten largest. The CDR3 sequence is 12 residues long. This clone was counted a single time. Relative to the germline gene, one junction end is altered; a read error may explain this. The source is a man aged 35-49 years with acute or convalescent COVID-19. Sample: peripheral blood. V and J are TRBV12-3 or TRBV12-4 and TRBJ2-2; D gene ambiguous. The CDR3 loop reads CASRFNTGELFF. DNA for the CDR3: TGTGCCAGCAGATTTAACACGGGGGAGCTGTTTTTT.